The clone carrying this TCR beta chain was observed a handful of times. Antigen: not known. TCRdb recomputed calls from the RT-PCR reads with MiXCR, one row per CDR3 protein. Of 450,000 to 550,000 distinct CDR3 sequences listed, about 25% are singletons. The data stem from a study of response to subunit inactivated influenza vaccine. Study-wide results and limits: New T cells are recruited in small numbers by each seasonal influenza vaccination, according to the authors' suggestion.

The germline gives CDR1 SGHTA, CDR2 FQGNSA. V shed 5 bases and J shed 7 bases, with 12 bases lying between them. The CDR3 has 13 residues. Sequencing was performed on CD4+ T cells sorted from PBMCs, taken less than 6 days after vaccination. The sequence was obtained from a man aged 50 to 60 who received an inactivated influenza vaccine. V is TRBV7-2 and J is TRBJ2-1; D not resolved. The CDR3, as DNA: TGTGCCAGCAGCCCTTTCCCTCCGAATGAGCAGTTCTTC. Its translation: CASSPFPPNEQFF.